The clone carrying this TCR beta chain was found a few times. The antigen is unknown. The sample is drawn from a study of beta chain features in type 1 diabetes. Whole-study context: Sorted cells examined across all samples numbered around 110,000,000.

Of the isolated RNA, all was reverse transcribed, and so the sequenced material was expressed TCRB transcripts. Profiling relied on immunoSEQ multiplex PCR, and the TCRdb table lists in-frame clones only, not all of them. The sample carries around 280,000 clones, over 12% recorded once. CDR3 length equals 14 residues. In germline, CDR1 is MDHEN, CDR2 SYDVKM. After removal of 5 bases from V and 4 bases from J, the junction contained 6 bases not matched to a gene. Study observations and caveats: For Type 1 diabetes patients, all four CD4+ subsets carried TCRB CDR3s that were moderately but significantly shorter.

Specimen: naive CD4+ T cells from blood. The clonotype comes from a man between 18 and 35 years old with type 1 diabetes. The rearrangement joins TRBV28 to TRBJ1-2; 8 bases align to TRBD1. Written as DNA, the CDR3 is TGTGCCAGCAGTCGACAGGGGACGAGCTATGGCTACACCTTC. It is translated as CASSRQGTSYGYTF.